A single sample is the source of the 15 T cell receptor beta chains below, sequenced in a study of cytomegalovirus exposure and HLA in healthy donors. PCR was performed using 60 Vbeta and 13 Jbeta primers. The protocol was immunoSEQ multiplex PCR, while the TCRdb copy is restricted to in-frame clones and leaves out a portion. The table for this sample gives roughly 75,000 clones. Sequencing used PBMCs. These receptors all come from a man aged 40-55 years in good health and CMV-seronegative.

This rearrangement joins TRBV7-9 to TRBJ1-3; 8 bases agree with TRBD1. V gave up 4 bases and J gave up 7 bases; unmatched junction bases: 9. The germline V gene has CDR1 SEHNR and CDR2 FQNEAQ (reference sequence). The CDR3 has 15 residues. The CDR3 DNA sequence: TGTGCCAGCAGCTCCCGGACAGGGAGAAAGAACACCATATATTTT. This sequence encodes CASSSRTGRKNTIYF.

This rearrangement joins TRBV4-1 to TRBJ1-5; no clear D gene. Germline CDR1 is MGHRA and CDR2 is YSYEKL. CDR3 size: 15 residues. V was trimmed by 0 bases and J by 4 bases, leaving 10 bases between them. CDR3 coding DNA: TGCGCCAGCAGCCAAGATCTACAGTATAATCAGCCCCAGCATTTT. Its protein is CASSQDLQYNQPQHF.

The rearrangement uses TRBV5-4 and TRBJ1-5; possibly TRBD1 for D (6 bases). CDR3 length: 18 amino acids. Trimming pared 3 bases from V and 0 bases from J, leaving 19 bases between. Germline V gene lookup returns CDR1 SGHNT and CDR2 YYREEE (reference sequence). The CDR3 sequence is CASSSGGGAATSNQPQHF. In DNA form, the CDR3 reads TGTGCCAGCAGCTCCGGAGGGGGGGCGGCAACTAGCAATCAGCCCCAGCATTTT.

This sequence joins TRBV7-2 and TRBJ1-2; the D gene is possibly TRBD1 (5 bases). V was trimmed by 2 bases and J by 3 bases, leaving 10 bases between them. The CDR3 contains 14 residues. The germline V gene has CDR1 SGHTA and CDR2 FQGNSA. The CDR3 spells CASSLSRRDYGYTF. The CDR3 DNA reads TGTGCCAGCAGCTTAAGTCGCAGGGACTATGGCTACACCTTC.

J is TRBJ2-5 and V is TRBV30, with TRBD1 as a possible D gene (6 bases). The CDR3 length is 14 residues. Looked up from germline, CDR1 is GTSNPN and CDR2 is SVGIG (reference sequence). The V end lost 0 bases, the J end lost 0 bases, and 8 bases lay between the germline ends. CDR3 region: CAWSVGGNQETQYF. CDR3 in DNA: TGTGCCTGGAGTGTAGGGGGTAACCAAGAGACCCAGTACTTC.

This chain links TRBV19 with TRBJ2-4; tentatively, D is TRBD1 (5 bases). Trimming removed 3 bases at V and 1 base at J, with 16 bases between. Germline V lookup: CDR1 LNHDA, CDR2 SQIVND (reference sequence). The CDR3 runs to 17 residues. The CDR3 protein is CASSILPWGTAKNIQYF. The CDR3 bases are TGTGCCAGTAGTATTCTCCCGTGGGGCACGGCCAAAAACATTCAGTACTTC.

A remark on this clone: As the CDR3 is not closed by the conserved phenylalanine or tryptophan, this likely results from a read error. The chain links TRBV9 to TRBJ2-7, with TRBD2 matching over 8 bases. Trimming at V came to 0 bases and at J to 9 bases, leaving 5 bases not matched to a gene. Germline V gene sequence: CDR1 SGDLS, CDR2 YYNGEE. The CDR3 is 13 amino acids. CDR3 residues: CASSVELAGGQYL. CDR3 in DNA: TGTGCCAGCAGCGTAGAACTGGCGGGGGGGCAGTACCTC.

The chain is built from TRBV10-3 and TRBJ1-4, with D unclear. Trimming left V 0 bases short and J 4 bases short, with 6 bases between. CDR1 ENHRY and CDR2 SYGVKD come from the germline V gene. The CDR3 runs to 14 residues. The CDR3 loop reads CAISESVGNEKLFF. As DNA, the CDR3 is TGTGCCATCAGTGAGTCGGTCGGTAATGAAAAACTGTTTTTT.

The chain uses TRBV4-3 and TRBJ2-2; 7 bases align to TRBD1. The CDR3 runs to 15 residues. Germline V gives CDR1 LGHNA, CDR2 YSLEER. Trimming at V came to 1 base and at J to 1 base, leaving 0 bases not matched to a gene. The CDR3 here is CASSQGTGNTGELFF. CDR3 in DNA: TGCGCCAGCAGCCAAGGGACAGGGAACACCGGGGAGCTGTTTTTT.

This chain connects TRBV19 to TRBJ2-5, with D perhaps matching TRBD1 (7 bases). V lost 5 bases to trimming and J lost 7 bases, with 20 bases between them. This CDR3 region has 15 residues. Per germline, CDR1 LNHDA and CDR2 SQIVND (reference sequence). CDR3 in DNA: TGTGCCAGTAGTTCCAGGAGGGGGCGGATCGGGACCCAGTACTTC. Protein: CASSSRRGRIGTQYF. Looking up the rest from reference TRBV19 and TRBJ2-5 gives the full variable domain: DGGITQSPKYLFRKEGQNVTLSCEQNLNHDAMYWYRQDPGQGLRLIYYSQIVNDFQKGDIAEGYSVSREKKESFPLTVTSAQKNPTAFYLCASSSRRGRIGTQYFGPGTRLLVL.

The chain has TRBV27 and TRBJ1-4, with TRBD1 matching over 8 bases. The CDR3 has 18 residues. Germline V gene data show CDR1 as MNHEY and CDR2 as SMNVEV (reference sequence). The trim removed 2 bases at V and 4 bases at J, leaving 12 bases unmatched. CDR3 amino acids: CASSLIGRGPSHNEKLFF. In DNA, the CDR3 is TGTGCCAGCAGTTTAATTGGCAGGGGGCCTTCCCATAATGAAAAACTGTTTTTT.

The rearrangement links TRBV15 to TRBJ2-3; possible D gene TRBD2, 6 bases. The germline V gene encodes CDR1 LNHNV and CDR2 YYDKDF (reference sequence). The length of the CDR3 is 14 residues. Between the trimmed V and J ends, which lost 0 bases and 6 bases, there was a span of 10 bases. Written as DNA, the CDR3 is TGTGCCACCAGCAGAGATAGGCTAGCGGATACGCAGTATTTT. Amino acids: CATSRDRLADTQYF. The variable domain in full, with the rest retrieved from reference TRBV15 and TRBJ2-3, is DAMVIQNPRYQVTQFGKPVTLSCSQTLNHNVMYWYQQKSSQAPKLLFHYYDKDFNNEADTPDNFQSRRPNTSFCFLDIRSPGLGDTAMYLCATSRDRLADTQYFGPGTRLTVL.

This sequence joins TRBV5-1 and TRBJ1-5; 10 bases line up with TRBD1. V was clipped by 4 bases and J by 6 bases; unmatched bases: 7. CDR3 length equals 15 residues. Germline-derived CDR1 and CDR2 are SGHRS and YFSETQ. In DNA form, the CDR3 reads TGCGCCAGCAGCGTGGGGACAGGGGTGCTTCAGCCCCAGCATTTT. Its translation: CASSVGTGVLQPQHF.

The V and J genes are TRBV6-5 and TRBJ1-2, with 8 bases matching TRBD1. With V trimmed by 8 bases and J by 2 bases, 1 base remained unmatched. Germline loops: CDR1 MNHEY, CDR2 SVGAGI. The CDR3 is 12 residues long. CDR3 sequence: CASRTGNYGYTF. In DNA, the CDR3 is TGTGCCAGCCGGACAGGGAACTATGGCTACACCTTC.

This chain joins TRBV9 and TRBJ2-2; D is ambiguous. The V gene lost 4 bases and the J gene lost 3 bases, with 10 bases spanning the gap. The CDR3 contains 14 residues. Germline lookup yields CDR1 SGDLS and CDR2 YYNGEE. The DNA of the CDR3 is TGTGCCAGCAGCCCCCTAGGAGACACCGGGGAGCTGTTTTTT. Translation: CASSPLGDTGELFF.